The next 10 T cell receptor beta chains were all read from a single sample in a study of blood T cell repertoires in COVID-19. Libraries were prepared by immunoSEQ multiplex PCR; TCRdb keeps only in-frame clonotypes and omits some of them. The repertoire includes approximately 240,000 clones, 70% to 90% of them detected once, and roughly 12% sits in the top ten. The sample was peripheral blood. Source of these receptors: a woman between 18 and 29 years old who had recovered from COVID-19.

This rearrangement joins TRBV24-1 to TRBJ1-4; weak D call: TRBD1 (5 bases). This CDR3 spans 16 amino acids. Trimming took 5 bases from V and 1 from J, leaving 13 bases between them. Germline loops: CDR1 KGHDR, CDR2 SFDVKD. The DNA for the CDR3 is TGTGCCACCAGTGGCCATCGACAGAGAACTAATGAAAAACTGTTTTTT. Amino acids: CATSGHRQRTNEKLFF.

V gene TRBV5-6 combines with J gene TRBJ2-7; 7 bases are a match to TRBD2. CDR1 and CDR2 from the germline V gene are SGHDT and YYEEEE. V trimming: 0 bases; J trimming: 2 bases; junction bases outside the gene matches: 8. The CDR3 has 16 amino acids. The CDR3 reads CASSLAKGGLAYEQYF. The CDR3 DNA reads TGTGCCAGCAGCTTGGCCAAGGGAGGGCTCGCCTACGAGCAGTACTTC.

The genes are TRBV25-1 and TRBJ1-1; TRBD1 matches at 7 bases. The CDR3 sequence is 14 residues long. Germline-derived CDR1 and CDR2 are MGHDK and SYGVNS. J gave up 0 bases and V 4 bases, and 2 bases lay outside the gene matches. The CDR3, as DNA: TGTGCCAGCAGTGTCGGGACAGTGAACACTGAAGCTTTCTTT. It is translated as CASSVGTVNTEAFF.

The gene calls are TRBV6-5 and TRBJ2-5; the D is unclear. This CDR3 is 15 amino acids long. Trimming took off 2 bases at V and 2 bases at J, with 12 bases between the two ends. Germline V gene lookup returns CDR1 MNHEY and CDR2 SVGAGI. The CDR3 spells CASSYVMGRQETQYF. CDR3 nucleotide sequence: TGTGCCAGCAGTTACGTAATGGGCAGGCAAGAGACCCAGTACTTC.

This rearrangement joins TRBV27 to TRBJ2-7, with TRBD1 matching 8 bases. Germline-derived CDR1 and CDR2 are MNHEY and SMNVEV (reference sequence). J gave up 3 bases and V 6 bases, and 10 bases lay outside the gene matches. This CDR3 comprises 15 residues. Written as DNA, the CDR3 is TGTGCCAGCAGGCCGTCCTACAGGGGGAACTACGAGCAGTACTTC. Its protein is CASRPSYRGNYEQYF.

The rearrangement links TRBV6-5 to TRBJ2-1; 14 positions match TRBD2. CDR1 is MNHEY and CDR2 is SVGAGI in the germline V gene. The V gene end was trimmed by 4 bases and the J gene end by 3 bases; junction bases not matched to a gene: 2. The CDR3 length is 16 residues. CDR3 DNA: TGTGCCAGCAGTTTCGGGACTAGCGGGAGCTACAATGAGCAGTTCTTC. This sequence encodes CASSFGTSGSYNEQFF.

This chain links TRBV30 with TRBJ2-3, with 7 bases lining up with TRBD2. The CDR3 spans 15 residues. Trimming at V came to 2 bases and at J to 5 bases, leaving 10 bases not matched to a gene. Germline values: CDR1 GTSNPN, CDR2 SVGIG (reference sequence). The CDR3 sequence is CAWSRGAGEGDTQYF. CDR3 sequence (DNA): TGTGCCTGGAGTCGAGGCGCGGGAGAGGGAGATACGCAGTATTTT.

The V and J genes are TRBV5-4 and TRBJ1-6, with 8 bases lining up with TRBD1. Germline assignment: CDR1 SGHNT and CDR2 YYREEE (reference sequence). The CDR3 loop spans 15 amino acids. V shed 2 bases and J 10 bases; nucleotides not matched to a gene: 8. As DNA, the CDR3 is TGTGCCAGCAGCTTCTCCGGGACAGGTGTGTCACCCCTCCACTTT. Residues: CASSFSGTGVSPLHF.

This rearrangement joins TRBV5-1 to TRBJ1-2, with TRBD1 matching over 7 bases. CDR3 length: 12 amino acids. Per the germline V gene, CDR1 is SGHRS and CDR2 is YFSETQ. V gave up 4 bases and J gave up 8 bases; unmatched junction bases: 5. The CDR3 loop reads CASSLTGSGYTF. The DNA for the CDR3 is TGCGCCAGCAGCCTGACAGGGAGCGGCTACACCTTC.

The CDR3 loop reads CATSRAAGGSYEQYF. CDR3 DNA sequence: TGTGCCACCAGCAGAGCGGCAGGTGGATCCTACGAGCAGTACTTC. The chain uses TRBV15 and TRBJ2-7; D not certain. The CDR3 loop spans 15 amino acids. CDR1 is LNHNV and CDR2 is YYDKDF in the germline V gene (reference sequence). The V and J ends lost 1 base and 1 base respectively, with 11 bases between them.